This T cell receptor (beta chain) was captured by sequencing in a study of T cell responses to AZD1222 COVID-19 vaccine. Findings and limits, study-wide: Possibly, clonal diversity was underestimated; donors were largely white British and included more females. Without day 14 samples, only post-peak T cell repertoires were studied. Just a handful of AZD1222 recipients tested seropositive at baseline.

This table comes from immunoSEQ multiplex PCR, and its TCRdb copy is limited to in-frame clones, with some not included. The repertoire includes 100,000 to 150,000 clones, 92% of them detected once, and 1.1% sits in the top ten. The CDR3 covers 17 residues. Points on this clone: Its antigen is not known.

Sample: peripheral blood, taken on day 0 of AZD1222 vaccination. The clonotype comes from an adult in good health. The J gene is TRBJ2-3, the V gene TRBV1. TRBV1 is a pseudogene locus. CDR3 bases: TGCACCAGCAGCCAAGAGCGACCACTTTACGGCACAGATACGCAGTATTTT. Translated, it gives CTSSQERPLYGTDTQYF.